This paragraph reports one T cell receptor (beta chain). Its antigen remains unknown. There are 18 residues in the CDR3. With V trimmed by 5 bases and J by 0 bases, 5 bases remained unmatched. Germline V gives CDR1 SGHRS, CDR2 YFSETQ. These data come from a study of CD8 T cells in ankylosing spondylitis. Quantitative molecular-barcoded 5'-RACE generated the TCR beta libraries. In TCRdb, the 5' RACE reads were re-called with MiXCR into one record per CDR3 protein. The sample yields about 130,000 distinct CDR3 sequences, about a tenth seen once. Notes on the study in general: Ankylosing spondylitis blood seemed to carry a telltale TCR beta motif made of roughly eight highly homologous variants. Within matched ankylosing spondylitis synovial fluid, disease-linked clones were reportedly significantly enriched. Within peripheral blood, clones linked to disease were CD8+ and relatively rare.

Sequenced sample: blood, either unsorted or a sorted T cell fraction (not recorded which). The gene calls are TRBV5-1 and TRBJ2-1; 16 bases are a match to TRBD2. This TCR derives from a male donor with ankylosing spondylitis or in good health (not recorded which). In DNA form, the CDR3 reads TGCGCCAGCAGACCGGGACTAGCGGGAGGGGACTCCTACAATGAGCAGTTCTTC. Protein sequence: CASRPGLAGGDSYNEQFF.